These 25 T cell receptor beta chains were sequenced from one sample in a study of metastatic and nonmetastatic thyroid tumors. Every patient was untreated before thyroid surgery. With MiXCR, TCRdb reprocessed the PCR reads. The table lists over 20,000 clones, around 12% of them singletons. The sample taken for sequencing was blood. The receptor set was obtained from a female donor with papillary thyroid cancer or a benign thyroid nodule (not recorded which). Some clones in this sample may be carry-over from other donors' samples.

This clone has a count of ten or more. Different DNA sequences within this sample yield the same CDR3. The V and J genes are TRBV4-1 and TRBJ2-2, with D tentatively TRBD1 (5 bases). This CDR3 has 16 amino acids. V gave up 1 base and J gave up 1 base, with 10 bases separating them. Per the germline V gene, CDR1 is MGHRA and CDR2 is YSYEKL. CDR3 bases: TGCGCCAGCAGCCAAGTATGGACATTGAACACCGGGGAGCTGTTTTTT. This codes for CASSQVWTLNTGELFF.

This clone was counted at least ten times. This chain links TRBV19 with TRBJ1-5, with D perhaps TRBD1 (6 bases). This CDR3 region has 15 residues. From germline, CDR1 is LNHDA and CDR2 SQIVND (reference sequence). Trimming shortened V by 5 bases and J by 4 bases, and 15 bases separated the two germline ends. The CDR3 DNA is TGTGCCAGTAGTCTCGGACAGAACTCAAATCAGCCCCAGCATTTT. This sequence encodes CASSLGQNSNQPQHF.

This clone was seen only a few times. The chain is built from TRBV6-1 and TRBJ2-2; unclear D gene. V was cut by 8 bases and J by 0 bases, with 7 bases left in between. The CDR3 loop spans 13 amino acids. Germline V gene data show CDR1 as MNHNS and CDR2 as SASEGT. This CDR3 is CASLDTNTGELFF. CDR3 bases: TGTGCCAGCCTCGACACGAACACCGGGGAGCTGTTTTTT.

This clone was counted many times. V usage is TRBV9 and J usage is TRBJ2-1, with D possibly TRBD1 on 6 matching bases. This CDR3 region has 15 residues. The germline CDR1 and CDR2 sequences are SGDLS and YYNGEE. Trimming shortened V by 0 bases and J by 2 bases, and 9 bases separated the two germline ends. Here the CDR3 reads CASSVAGVTYNEQFF. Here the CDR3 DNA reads TGTGCCAGCAGCGTAGCAGGGGTCACCTACAATGAGCAGTTCTTC.

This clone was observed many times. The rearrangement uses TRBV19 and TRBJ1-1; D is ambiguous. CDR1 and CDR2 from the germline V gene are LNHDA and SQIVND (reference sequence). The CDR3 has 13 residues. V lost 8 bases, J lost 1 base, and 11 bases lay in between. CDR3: CASLLGANTEAFF. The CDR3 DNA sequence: TGTGCCAGTCTCCTCGGAGCGAACACTGAAGCTTTCTTT. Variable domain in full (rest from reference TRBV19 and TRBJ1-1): DGGITQSPKYLFRKEGQNVTLSCEQNLNHDAMYWYRQDPGQGLRLIYYSQIVNDFQKGDIAEGYSVSREKKESFPLTVTSAQKNPTAFYLCASLLGANTEAFFGQGTRLTVV.

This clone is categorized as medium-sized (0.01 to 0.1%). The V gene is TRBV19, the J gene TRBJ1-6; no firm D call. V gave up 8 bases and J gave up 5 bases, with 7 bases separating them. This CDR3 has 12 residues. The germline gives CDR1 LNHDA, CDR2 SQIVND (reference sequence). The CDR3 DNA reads TGTGCCAGTGCTTCGGATAATTCACCCCTCCACTTT. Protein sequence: CASASDNSPLHF.

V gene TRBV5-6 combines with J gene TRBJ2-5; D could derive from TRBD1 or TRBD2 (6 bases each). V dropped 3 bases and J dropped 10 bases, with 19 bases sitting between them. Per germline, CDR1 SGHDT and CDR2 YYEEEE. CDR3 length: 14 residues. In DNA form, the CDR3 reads TGTGCCAGCAGCTACGGACCTGCGGAGGGGGACCAGTACTTC. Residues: CASSYGPAEGDQYF.

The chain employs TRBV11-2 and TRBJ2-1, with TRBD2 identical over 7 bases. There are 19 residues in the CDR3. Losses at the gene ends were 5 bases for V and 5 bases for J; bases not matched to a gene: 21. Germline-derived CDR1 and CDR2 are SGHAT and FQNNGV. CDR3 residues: CASSRLYVGGSNPHNEQFF. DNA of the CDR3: TGTGCCAGCAGCCGTTTATACGTGGGGGGGTCAAACCCCCACAATGAGCAGTTCTTC.

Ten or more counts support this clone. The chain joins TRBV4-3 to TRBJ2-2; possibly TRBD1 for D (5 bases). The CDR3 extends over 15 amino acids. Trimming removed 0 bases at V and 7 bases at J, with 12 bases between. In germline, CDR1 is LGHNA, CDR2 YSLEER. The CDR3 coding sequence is TGCGCCAGCAGCCAAGAAGTAGGGGCCCGCGGGGAGCTGTTTTTT. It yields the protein CASSQEVGARGELFF.

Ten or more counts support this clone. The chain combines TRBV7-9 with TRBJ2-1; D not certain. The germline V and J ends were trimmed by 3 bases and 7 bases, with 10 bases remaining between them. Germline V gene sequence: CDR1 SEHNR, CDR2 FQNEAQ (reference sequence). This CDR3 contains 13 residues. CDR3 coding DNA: TGTGCCAGCAGCTTGGGCTCTAGGAATGAGCAGTTCTTC. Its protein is CASSLGSRNEQFF. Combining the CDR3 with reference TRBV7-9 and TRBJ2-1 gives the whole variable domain DTGVSQNPRHKITKRGQNVTFRCDPISEHNRLYWYRQTLGQGPEFLTYFQNEAQLEKSRLLSDRFSAERPKGSFSTLEIQRTEQGDSAMYLCASSLGSRNEQFFGPGTRLTVL.

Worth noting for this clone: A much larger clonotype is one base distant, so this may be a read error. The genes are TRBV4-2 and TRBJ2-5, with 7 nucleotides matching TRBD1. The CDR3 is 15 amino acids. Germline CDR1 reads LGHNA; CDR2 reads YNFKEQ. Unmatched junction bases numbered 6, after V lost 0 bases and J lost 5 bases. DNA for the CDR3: TGTGCCAGCAGCCAAGAAGGGGGCTGTCGGGAGACCCAGTACTTC. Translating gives CASSQEGGCRETQYF.

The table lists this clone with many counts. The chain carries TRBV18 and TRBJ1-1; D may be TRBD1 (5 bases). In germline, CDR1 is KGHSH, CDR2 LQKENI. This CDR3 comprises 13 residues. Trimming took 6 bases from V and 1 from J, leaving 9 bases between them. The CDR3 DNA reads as TGTGCCAGCTCGCCCCAGGGGAACACTGAAGCTTTCTTT. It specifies CASSPQGNTEAFF.

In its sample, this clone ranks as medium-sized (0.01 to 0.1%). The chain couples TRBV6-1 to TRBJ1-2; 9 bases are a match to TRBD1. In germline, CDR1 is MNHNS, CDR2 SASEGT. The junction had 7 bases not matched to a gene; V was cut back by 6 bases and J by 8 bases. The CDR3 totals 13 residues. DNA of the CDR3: TGTGCCAGCAGGGACGGACAGGGGTGGGGCTACACCTTC. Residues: CASRDGQGWGYTF.

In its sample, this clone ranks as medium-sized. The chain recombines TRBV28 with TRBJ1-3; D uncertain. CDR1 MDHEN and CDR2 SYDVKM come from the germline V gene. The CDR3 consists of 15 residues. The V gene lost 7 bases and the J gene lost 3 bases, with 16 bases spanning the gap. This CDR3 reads CASTPAVNRGNTIYF. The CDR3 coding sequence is TGTGCCAGCACCCCAGCGGTGAATCGTGGAAACACCATATATTTT.

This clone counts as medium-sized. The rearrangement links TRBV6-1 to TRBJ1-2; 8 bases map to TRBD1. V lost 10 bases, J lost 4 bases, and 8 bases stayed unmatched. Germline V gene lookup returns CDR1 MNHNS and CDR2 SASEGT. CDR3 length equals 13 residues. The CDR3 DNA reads TGTGCCACAAGACAGGGGTATGGCTATGGCTACACCTTC. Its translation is CATRQGYGYGYTF.

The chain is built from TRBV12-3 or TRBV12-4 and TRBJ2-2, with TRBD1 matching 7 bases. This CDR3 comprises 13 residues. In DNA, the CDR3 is TGTTTCAGCATTCTCGACAGGGCCGGGGAGCTGTTTTTT. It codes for CFSILDRAGELFF.

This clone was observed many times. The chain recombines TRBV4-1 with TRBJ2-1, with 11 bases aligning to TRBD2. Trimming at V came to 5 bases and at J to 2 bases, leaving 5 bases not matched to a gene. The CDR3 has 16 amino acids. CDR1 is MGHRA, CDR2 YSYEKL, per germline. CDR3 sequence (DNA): TGCGCCAGCAGCGAACTAGCGGGGGAGACCTACAATGAGCAGTTCTTC. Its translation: CASSELAGETYNEQFF.

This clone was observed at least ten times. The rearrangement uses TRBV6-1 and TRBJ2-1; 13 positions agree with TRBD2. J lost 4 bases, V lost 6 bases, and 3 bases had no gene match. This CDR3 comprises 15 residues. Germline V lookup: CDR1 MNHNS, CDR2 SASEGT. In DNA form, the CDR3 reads TGTGCCAGCAGCGAGACTAGCGGGAGGTACAATGAGCAGTTCTTC. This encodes CASSETSGRYNEQFF.

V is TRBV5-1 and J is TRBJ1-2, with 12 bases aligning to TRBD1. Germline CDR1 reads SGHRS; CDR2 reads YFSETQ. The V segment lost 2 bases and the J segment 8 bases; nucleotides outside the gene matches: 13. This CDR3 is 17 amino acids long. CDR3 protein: CASSLDGTGGAFGGYTF. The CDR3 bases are TGCGCCAGCAGCTTAGACGGGACAGGGGGCGCATTCGGCGGCTACACCTTC.

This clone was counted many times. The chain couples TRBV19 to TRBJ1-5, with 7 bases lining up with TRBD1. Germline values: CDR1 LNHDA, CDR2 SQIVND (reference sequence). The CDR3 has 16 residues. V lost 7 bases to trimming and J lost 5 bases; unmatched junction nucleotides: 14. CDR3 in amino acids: CASTYRGRALDQPQHF. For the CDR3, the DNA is TGTGCCAGTACCTACAGGGGTCGGGCATTGGATCAGCCCCAGCATTTT.

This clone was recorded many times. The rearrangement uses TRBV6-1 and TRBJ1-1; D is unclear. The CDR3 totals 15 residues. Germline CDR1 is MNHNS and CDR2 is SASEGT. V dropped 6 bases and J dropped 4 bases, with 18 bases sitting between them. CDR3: CASSSGFPGVTEAFF. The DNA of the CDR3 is TGTGCCAGCAGCTCAGGTTTCCCGGGTGTCACTGAAGCTTTCTTT.

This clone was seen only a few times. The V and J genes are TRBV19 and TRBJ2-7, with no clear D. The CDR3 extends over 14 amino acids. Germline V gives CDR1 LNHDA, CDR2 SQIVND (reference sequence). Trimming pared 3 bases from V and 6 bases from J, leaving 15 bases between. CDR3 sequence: CASSIGRFFGEQYF. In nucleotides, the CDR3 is TGTGCCAGTAGTATTGGACGCTTTTTCGGCGAGCAGTACTTC.

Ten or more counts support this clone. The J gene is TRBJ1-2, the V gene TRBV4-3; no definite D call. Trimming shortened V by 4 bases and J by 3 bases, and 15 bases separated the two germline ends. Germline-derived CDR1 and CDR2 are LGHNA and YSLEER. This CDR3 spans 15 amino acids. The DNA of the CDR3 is TGCGCCAGCAGCCGGGATGGGTGGGTGGACTATGGCTACACCTTC. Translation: CASSRDGWVDYGYTF.

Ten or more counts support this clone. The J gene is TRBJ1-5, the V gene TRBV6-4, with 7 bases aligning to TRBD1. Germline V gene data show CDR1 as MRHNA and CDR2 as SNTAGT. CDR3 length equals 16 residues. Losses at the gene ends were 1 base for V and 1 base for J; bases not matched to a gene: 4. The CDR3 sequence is CASSDWLQGSNQPQHF. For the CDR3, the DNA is TGTGCCAGCAGTGACTGGCTACAGGGGAGCAATCAGCCCCAGCATTTT.

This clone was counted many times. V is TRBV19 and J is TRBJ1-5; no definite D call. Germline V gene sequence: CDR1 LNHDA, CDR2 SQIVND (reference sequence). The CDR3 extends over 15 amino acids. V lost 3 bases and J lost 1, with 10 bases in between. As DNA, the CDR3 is TGTGCCAGTAGTATCACGGGTTTAAGCAATCAGCCCCAGCATTTT. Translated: CASSITGLSNQPQHF.